A single sample is the source of the 25 T cell receptor beta chains below, sequenced in a study of identical twins listed by TCRdb under 2016. The method was 5' RACE. Sequencer: Illumina HiSeq 2000. TCRdb applied fastp at Q25 and MiXCR to the public reads, then kept only in-frame beta chains. Rows matching on CDR3 protein sequence are summarized as one entry with the most common DNA and genes. In all, the sample holds about 720,000 distinct CDR3 sequences, and over 8.5% of those were seen once. The ten most abundant clones make up roughly 0.97% of the sample. Separately, the same data were catalogued under a study of yellow fever vaccine responses in identical twins.

Input material: PBMCs. These receptors all come from a woman between 18 and 29 years old in good health.

This rearrangement joins TRBV6-2 or TRBV6-3 to TRBJ2-7, with 7 bases that match TRBD1. This CDR3 is 15 amino acids long. Germline trimming cut 6 bases from V and 3 bases from J; bases unmatched to any gene: 11. Germline values: CDR1 MNHEY, CDR2 SVGEGT. The CDR3: CASRLRQGDFYEQYF. The CDR3 coding sequence is TGTGCCAGCAGACTAAGACAGGGAGACTTCTACGAGCAGTACTTC.

V usage is TRBV6-5 and J usage is TRBJ2-2; 9 nucleotides agree with TRBD1. Trimming removed 0 bases from V and 8 bases from J; junction bases left unmatched: 7. Germline lookup yields CDR1 MNHEY and CDR2 SVGAGI. The CDR3 has 16 amino acids. CDR3 coding DNA: TGTGCCAGCAGTTACTCCGGAACAGGGGGCGGGGGGGAGCTGTTTTTT. Translation gives CASSYSGTGGGGELFF.

The J gene is TRBJ1-3, the V gene TRBV20-1; no firm D call. Between the trimmed V and J ends, which lost 1 base and 3 bases, there was a span of 13 bases. CDR1 is DFQATT, CDR2 SNEGSKA, per germline (reference sequence). The CDR3 has 15 residues. Here the CDR3 reads CSARVGSPSGNTIYF. The CDR3 nucleotides read TGCAGTGCTAGAGTCGGCAGTCCTAGTGGAAACACCATATATTTT.

This clonotype was seen more than once but under ten times. This sequence joins TRBV6-5 and TRBJ2-5; 10 nucleotides agree with TRBD1. The length of the CDR3 is 15 residues. With V trimmed by 4 bases and J by 5 bases, 7 bases remained unmatched. Germline CDR1 and CDR2: MNHEY and SVGAGI. The CDR3 reads CASSLGQGEGETQYF. Written as DNA, the CDR3 is TGTGCCAGCAGTTTAGGACAGGGGGAGGGGGAGACCCAGTACTTC.

This clonotype was seen repeatedly, ten times or more. The chain joins TRBV12-3 or TRBV12-4 to TRBJ1-3; D may be TRBD1 (6 bases). The CDR3 contains 15 residues. V shed 6 bases and J shed 0 bases, with 12 bases lying between them. Here the CDR3 DNA reads TGTGCCAGCAGCCCACAGGGTCACTCTGGAAACACCATATATTTT. Translated: CASSPQGHSGNTIYF.

V is TRBV20-1 and J is TRBJ2-5; 11 nucleotides agree with TRBD2. CDR1 and CDR2 from the germline V gene are DFQATT and SNEGSKA (reference sequence). V trimming: 6 bases; J trimming: 4 bases; junction bases outside the gene matches: 10. The CDR3 loop spans 15 amino acids. DNA for the CDR3: TGCAGTGCACCCCTAGCGGGAGGTATAGTAGAGACCCAGTACTTC. The encoded protein is CSAPLAGGIVETQYF.

The rearrangement links TRBV29-1 to TRBJ1-2; no clear D. V shed 1 base and J shed 5 bases, with 5 bases lying between them. CDR3 length: 11 residues. Germline assignment: CDR1 SQVTM and CDR2 ANQGSEA. The CDR3 nucleotides are TGCAGCGTTGAAGTCCTGTATGGCTACACCTTC. This gives the protein CSVEVLYGYTF.

This clonotype has a count of ten or more. This chain links TRBV24-1 with TRBJ2-6, with 10 bases identical to TRBD1. The V gene's germline CDR1 is KGHDR and CDR2 SFDVKD. V was clipped by 4 bases and J by 4 bases; unmatched bases: 9. There are 18 residues in the CDR3. This chain's CDR3 is CATSDPPDRGRGANVLTF. CDR3 nucleotide sequence: TGTGCCACCAGTGACCCGCCCGACAGGGGGCGGGGGGCCAACGTCCTGACTTTC.

The chain is built from TRBV2 and TRBJ1-1, with a weak D call TRBD1 (6 bases). The germline V gene encodes CDR1 SNHLY and CDR2 FYNNEI. This CDR3 is built from 20 residues. V was cut by 6 bases and J by 6 bases, with 35 bases left in between. The CDR3 is CASSLVSGSSRGAYRAEAFF. The CDR3 DNA reads as TGTGCCAGCAGCTTGGTCTCCGGAAGCTCTAGGGGGGCATATCGGGCTGAAGCTTTCTTT.

This clonotype was recorded a few times. This chain connects TRBV20-1 to TRBJ2-7; 7 nucleotides align to TRBD1. Trimming took 0 bases from V and 3 from J; bases not matched to a gene: 8. In germline, CDR1 is DFQATT, CDR2 SNEGSKA (reference sequence). This CDR3 is built from 15 residues. This CDR3 reads CSARDWDRAFYEQYF. The CDR3 DNA reads TGCAGTGCTAGAGATTGGGACAGAGCCTTCTACGAGCAGTACTTC.

The chain combines TRBV28 with TRBJ2-5, with D maybe TRBD1 (6 bases). The CDR3 is 14 amino acids. Trimming removed 7 bases at V and 5 bases at J, with 17 bases between. Germline V gene lookup returns CDR1 MDHEN and CDR2 SYDVKM. In nucleotides, the CDR3 is TGTGCCAGCAACCCCCAGGGGATGTGGGAGACCCAGTACTTC. Its translation is CASNPQGMWETQYF.

This clonotype was seen only a few times. The chain couples TRBV9 to TRBJ2-5; D unclear. V lost 2 bases to trimming and J lost 0 bases, with 8 bases between them. Germline CDR1 and CDR2: SGDLS and YYNGEE. CDR3 length: 14 residues. CDR3 loop: CASSVRADQETQYF. DNA of the CDR3: TGTGCCAGCAGCGTTCGGGCGGACCAAGAGACCCAGTACTTC.

This chain links TRBV25-1 with TRBJ2-2; D gene uncertain. The length of the CDR3 is 14 residues. V gave up 2 bases and J gave up 6 bases, with 10 bases separating them. The V gene's germline CDR1 is MGHDK and CDR2 SYGVNS. The CDR3 DNA follows: TGTGCCAGCAGTGAACCCCCCAACCCCGGGGAGCTGTTTTTT. It yields the protein CASSEPPNPGELFF.

In DNA, the CDR3 is TGTGCCAGCAGCTTATCTTCAGGGGCCAATGAGCAGTTCTTC. It specifies CASSLSSGANEQFF. The chain carries TRBV7-2 and TRBJ2-1, with D maybe TRBD1 (6 bases). CDR3 length equals 14 residues. Germline values: CDR1 SGHTA, CDR2 FQGNSA. The ends were cut back, 2 bases at V and 6 bases at J, with 11 bases in the middle.

The chain recombines TRBV12-3 or TRBV12-4 with TRBJ2-5; D is uncertain. The length of the CDR3 is 13 residues. V dropped 2 bases and J dropped 13 bases, with 17 bases sitting between them. CDR3 in amino acids: CASSLKKVAGRYF. The CDR3 DNA follows: TGTGCCAGCAGTTTAAAGAAGGTGGCAGGACGGTACTTC.

The rearrangement uses TRBV7-2 and TRBJ2-1; the match to TRBD1 covers 8 bases. The V gene's germline CDR1 is SGHTA and CDR2 FQGNSA. V was pared by 1 base and J by 9 bases, with 5 bases of the junction left unmatched. The CDR3 length is 14 residues. CDR3 region: CASSLGNRGFEQFF. CDR3 DNA: TGTGCCAGCAGCTTAGGAAACAGGGGGTTTGAGCAGTTCTTC.

The V and J genes are TRBV27 and TRBJ2-1, with TRBD2 matching 8 bases. This CDR3 is 17 amino acids long. Germline values: CDR1 MNHEY, CDR2 SMNVEV (reference sequence). The V gene end was trimmed by 2 bases and the J gene end by 5 bases; junction bases not matched to a gene: 11. In DNA, the CDR3 is TGTGCCAGCAGTTTACCCTGGGGGCTAGCGGGTAACAATGAGCAGTTCTTC. It specifies CASSLPWGLAGNNEQFF.

The sample holds a few counts of this clonotype. The genes are TRBV20-1 and TRBJ2-1; TRBD1 matches at 9 bases. The length of the CDR3 is 17 residues. Trimming cost V 3 bases and J 3 bases; bases outside gene matches: 12. CDR1 and CDR2 from the germline V gene are DFQATT and SNEGSKA (reference sequence). The CDR3 is CSASGRGQGIFYNEQFF. The CDR3 nucleotides read TGCAGTGCTAGCGGAAGAGGACAGGGGATTTTCTACAATGAGCAGTTCTTC.

In this sample, this clonotype turned up a few times. The chain recombines TRBV29-1 with TRBJ1-2; 8 bases match TRBD1. The trim removed 7 bases at V and 7 bases at J, leaving 8 bases unmatched. This CDR3 is built from 12 residues. Germline assignment: CDR1 SQVTM and CDR2 ANQGSEA. CDR3 sequence reads: CSAPGGSGGYTF. The DNA of the CDR3 is TGCAGCGCACCAGGGGGCTCGGGTGGCTACACCTTC.

This clonotype was counted many times. This chain connects TRBV10-3 to TRBJ1-2; 7 bases line up with TRBD1. V lost 6 bases to trimming and J lost 1 base; unmatched junction nucleotides: 8. In germline, CDR1 is ENHRY, CDR2 SYGVKD. CDR3 length: 15 amino acids. Here the CDR3 DNA reads TGTGCCATCAGCTCGGGACAGCTAAATAACTATGGCTACACCTTC. Encoded protein: CAISSGQLNNYGYTF.

This chain joins TRBV5-5 and TRBJ2-3; D may be TRBD2 (6 bases). Looked up from germline, CDR1 is SGHKS and CDR2 is YYEKEE (reference sequence). V gave up 4 bases and J gave up 0 bases, with 12 bases separating them. The CDR3 has 15 amino acids. The chain's CDR3 is CASSLHGTSTDTQYF. The CDR3 bases are TGTGCCAGCAGCCTTCACGGGACTAGCACAGATACGCAGTATTTT.

The sample holds a few counts of this clonotype. V and J are TRBV7-2 and TRBJ2-7, with TRBD2 matching 8 bases. Unmatched junction bases numbered 9, after V lost 4 bases and J lost 7 bases. This CDR3 contains 14 residues. Germline CDR1 and CDR2: SGHTA and FQGNSA. The CDR3 spells CASSYFGGGLEQYF. The CDR3 DNA reads as TGTGCCAGCAGCTACTTCGGGGGGGGACTGGAGCAGTACTTC. Combining the CDR3 with reference TRBV7-2 and TRBJ2-7 gives the whole variable domain GAGVSQSPSNKVTEKGKDVELRCDPISGHTALYWYRQSLGQGLEFLIYFQGNSAPDKSGLPSDRFSAERTGGSVSTLTIQRTQQEDSAVYLCASSYFGGGLEQYFGPGTRLTVT.

This clonotype was seen only a few times. The rearrangement uses TRBV4-3 and TRBJ2-7, with a possible D match to TRBD1 (6 bases). The V and J ends lost 0 bases and 4 bases respectively, with 13 bases between them. This CDR3 comprises 15 residues. Germline values: CDR1 LGHNA, CDR2 YSLEER. CDR3 DNA sequence: TGCGCCAGCAGCCAAGAGCCCAGGGGCACTTACGAGCAGTACTTC. This encodes CASSQEPRGTYEQYF.

On this clonotype itself: With a much larger clone just one base away, this may be a read error. V usage is TRBV5-1 and J usage is TRBJ2-2; D ambiguous. Germline V gene sequence: CDR1 SGHRS, CDR2 YFSETQ. CDR3 length equals 13 residues. Here the CDR3 DNA reads TGCTCCAGCAGCTTGGCCCGGACCGGGGAGCTGTTTTTT. This codes for CSSSLARTGELFF.

Only a few counts were recorded for this clonotype. The rearrangement links TRBV11-2 to TRBJ2-6, with a weak D call TRBD2 (8 bases). Germline values: CDR1 SGHAT, CDR2 FQNNGV. V lost 10 bases, J lost 2 bases, and 15 bases lay in between. The CDR3 consists of 15 residues. The CDR3 region is CATGRGLAGANVLTF. As DNA, the CDR3 is TGTGCCACCGGGAGGGGGCTAGCTGGGGCCAACGTCCTGACTTTC.